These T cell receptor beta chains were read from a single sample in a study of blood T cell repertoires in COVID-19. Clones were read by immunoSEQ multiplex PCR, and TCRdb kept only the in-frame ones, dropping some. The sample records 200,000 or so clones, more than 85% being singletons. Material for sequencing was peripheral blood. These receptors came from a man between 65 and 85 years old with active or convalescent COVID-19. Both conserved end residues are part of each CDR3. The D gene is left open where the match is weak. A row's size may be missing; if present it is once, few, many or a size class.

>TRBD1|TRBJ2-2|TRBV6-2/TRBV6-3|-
CASSLSTGMGAGELFF
TGTGCCAGCAGCCTATCGACAGGGATGGGGGCCGGGGAGCTGTTTTTT
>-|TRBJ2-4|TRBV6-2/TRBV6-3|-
CASSPTGANIQYF
TGTGCCAGCAGCCCGACTGGGGCGAACATTCAGTACTTC
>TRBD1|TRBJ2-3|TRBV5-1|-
CASSPGQGTDTQYF
TGCGCCAGCAGCCCGGGACAGGGCACAGATACGCAGTATTTT
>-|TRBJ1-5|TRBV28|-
CASSPNSNQPQHF
TGTGCCAGCAGCCCCAATAGCAATCAGCCCCAGCATTTT
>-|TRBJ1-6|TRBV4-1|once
CASSQGGPVNNSPLHF
TGCGCCAGCTCTCAAGGGGGACCAGTGAATAATTCACCCCTCCACTTT
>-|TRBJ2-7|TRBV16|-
CASSAGQISYEQYF
TGTGCCAGCAGCGCAGGACAGATTAGCTACGAGCAGTACTTC
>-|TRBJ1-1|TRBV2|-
CASHGMLNTEAFF
TGTGCCAGCCACGGGATGTTGAACACTGAAGCTTTCTTT
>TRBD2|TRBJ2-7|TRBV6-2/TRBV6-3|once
CASSYAGGSGEQYF
TGTGCCAGCAGTTACGCGGGGGGTTCGGGGGAGCAGTACTTC
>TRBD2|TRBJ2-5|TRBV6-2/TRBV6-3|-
CASSPPGLAGGLPRETQYF
TGTGCCAGCAGCCCTCCTGGGCTAGCGGGGGGGCTCCCTCGTGAGACCCAGTACTTC
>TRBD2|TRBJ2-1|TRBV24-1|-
CATSDPGLAGGYEQFF
TGTGCCACCAGTGATCCAGGACTAGCGGGAGGCTATGAGCAGTTCTTC
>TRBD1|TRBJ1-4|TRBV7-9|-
CASSLLQGNGEKLFF
TGTGCCAGCAGCTTACTACAGGGGAATGGTGAAAAACTGTTTTTT
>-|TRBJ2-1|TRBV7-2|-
CASSLWAGNVNEQFF
TGTGCCAGCAGCCTCTGGGCGGGGAACGTAAATGAGCAGTTCTTC
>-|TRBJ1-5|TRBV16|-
CASSQSAQGKNSNQPQHF
TGTGCCAGCAGCCAATCAGCGCAGGGAAAAAATAGCAATCAGCCCCAGCATTTT
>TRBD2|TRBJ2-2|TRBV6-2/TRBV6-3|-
CASSLVGGASSNTGELFF
TGTGCCAGCAGTCTAGTCGGGGGGGCGTCTTCGAACACCGGGGAGCTGTTTTTT
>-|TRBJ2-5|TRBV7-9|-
CASSLDSRETQYF
TGTGCCAGCAGCTTAGATTCGCGGGAGACCCAGTACTTC
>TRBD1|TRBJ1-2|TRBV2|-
CASSSGTGTVSANYGYTF
TGTGCCAGCAGTTCCGGGACAGGGACGGTTTCCGCTAACTATGGCTACACCTTC
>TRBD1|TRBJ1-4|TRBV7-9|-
CASSTPQGAANEKLFF
TGTGCCAGCAGCACACCCCAGGGGGCGGCTAATGAAAAACTGTTTTTT
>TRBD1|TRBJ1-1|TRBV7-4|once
CASSPAPGTGSEAFF
TGTGCCAGCAGCCCGGCCCCCGGGACAGGGTCTGAAGCTTTCTTT
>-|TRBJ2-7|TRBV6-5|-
CASSYSEQTGYEQYF
TGTGCCAGCAGTTACTCTGAACAAACAGGCTACGAGCAGTACTTC
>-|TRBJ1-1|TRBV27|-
CASSLLGGRNTEAFF
TGTGCCAGCAGTTTATTGGGGGGAAGAAACACTGAAGCTTTCTTT
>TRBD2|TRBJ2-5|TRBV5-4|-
CASSSGGSQETQYF
TGTGCCAGCAGTAGCGGGGGGTCACAAGAGACCCAGTACTTC
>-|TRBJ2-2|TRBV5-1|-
CASSPSGTGELFF
TGCGCCAGCAGTCCGTCGGGGACCGGGGAGCTGTTTTTT
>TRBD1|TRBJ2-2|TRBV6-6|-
CASSFLQGDTGELFF
TGTGCCAGCAGTTTTTTACAGGGGGACACCGGGGAGCTGTTTTTT
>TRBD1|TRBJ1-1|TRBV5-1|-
CASSLAEGGAEAFF
TGCGCCAGCAGCTTGGCCGAAGGGGGCGCTGAAGCTTTCTTT
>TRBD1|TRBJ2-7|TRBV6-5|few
CASSTGTAYEQYF
TGTGCCAGCAGTACCGGGACAGCCTACGAGCAGTACTTC
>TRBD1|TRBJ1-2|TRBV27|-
CASSASRDRGGGYTF
TGTGCCAGCAGCGCAAGTAGGGACAGGGGAGGCGGCTACACCTTC
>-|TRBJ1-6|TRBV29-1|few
CSVKGQGNGSPLHF
TGCAGCGTCAAGGGGCAGGGAAACGGTTCACCCCTCCACTTT
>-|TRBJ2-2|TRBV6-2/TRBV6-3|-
CASSYSVLRRNTGELFF
TGTGCCAGCAGTTACTCGGTTTTGAGGAGAAACACCGGGGAGCTGTTTTTT
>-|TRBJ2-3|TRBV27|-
CASRSQNTDTQYF
TGTGCCAGCAGATCCCAAAACACAGATACGCAGTATTTT
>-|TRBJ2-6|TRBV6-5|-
CASSYDTGAGANVLTF
TGTGCCAGCAGTTACGACACGGGAGCCGGGGCCAACGTCCTGACTTTC
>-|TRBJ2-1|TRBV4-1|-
CASSLQQGEYNEQFF
TGCGCCAGCAGTCTCCAACAGGGAGAGTACAATGAGCAGTTCTTC
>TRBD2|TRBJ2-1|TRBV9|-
CASSVIAGLNNEQFF
TGTGCCAGCAGCGTAATAGCGGGACTGAACAATGAGCAGTTCTTC
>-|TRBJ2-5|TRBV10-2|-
CASSEEGRQTQYF
TGCGCCAGCAGTGAGGAGGGTAGACAGACCCAGTACTTC
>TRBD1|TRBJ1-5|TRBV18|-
CASSLTGTGNNQPQHF
TGTGCCAGCTCACTCACCGGGACAGGAAACAATCAGCCCCAGCATTTT
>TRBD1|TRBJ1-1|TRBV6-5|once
CASSYRDSNTEAFF
TGTGCCAGCAGTTACCGGGACAGTAACACTGAAGCTTTCTTT
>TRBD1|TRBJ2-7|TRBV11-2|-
CASSTSKGASYEQYF
TGTGCCAGCAGCACCAGCAAGGGGGCCTCCTACGAGCAGTACTTC
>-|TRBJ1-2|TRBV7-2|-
CASSLQGYGYTF
TGTGCCAGCAGCTTACAGGGATATGGCTACACCTTC
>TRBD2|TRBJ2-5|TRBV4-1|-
CASSPASGWTGGGTQYF
TGCGCCAGCAGCCCAGCTAGCGGGTGGACTGGGGGGGGGACCCAGTACTTC
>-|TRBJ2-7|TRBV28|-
CASSLGSHYEQYF
TGTGCCAGCAGTTTGGGCAGTCACTACGAGCAGTACTTC
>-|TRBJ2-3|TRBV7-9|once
CASSLRDNPLPDTQYF
TGTGCCAGCAGCCTCCGGGACAACCCGCTCCCAGATACGCAGTATTTT
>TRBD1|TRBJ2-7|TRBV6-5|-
CASRAQGARGYEQYF
TGTGCCAGCAGAGCACAGGGGGCAAGGGGATACGAGCAGTACTTC
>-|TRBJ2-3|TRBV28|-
CASSSRTPRTDTQYF
TGTGCCAGCAGTTCCAGGACACCCCGCACAGATACGCAGTATTTT
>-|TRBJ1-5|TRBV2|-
CASSESQVNQPQHF
TGTGCCAGCAGTGAAAGTCAGGTCAATCAGCCCCAGCATTTT
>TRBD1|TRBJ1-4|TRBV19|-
CASAGTGGPKLFF
TGTGCCAGCGCCGGGACAGGGGGCCCAAAACTGTTTTTT
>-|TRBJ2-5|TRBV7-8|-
CASSLGSGNQETQYF
TGTGCCAGCAGCTTAGGGTCAGGGAATCAAGAGACCCAGTACTTC
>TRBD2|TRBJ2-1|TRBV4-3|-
CASSQTGLAGKNEQFF
TGCGCCAGCAGCCAAACTGGACTAGCGGGAAAGAATGAGCAGTTCTTC
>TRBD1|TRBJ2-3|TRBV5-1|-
CASSSNRGISDTQYF
TGCGCCAGCAGCTCAAACAGGGGGATTTCAGATACGCAGTATTTT
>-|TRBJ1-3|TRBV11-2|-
CASSSPGGRRPGNTIYF
TGTGCCAGCAGCTCCCCCGGGGGGCGACGACCTGGAAACACCATATATTTT
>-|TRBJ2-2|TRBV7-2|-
CASSFLPGGTGELFF
TGTGCCAGCAGCTTTCTACCAGGAGGAACCGGGGAGCTGTTTTTT
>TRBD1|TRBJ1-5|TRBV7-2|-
CASSPFGRDRVDQPQHF
TGTGCCAGCAGCCCCTTTGGCCGGGACAGGGTTGATCAGCCCCAGCATTTT
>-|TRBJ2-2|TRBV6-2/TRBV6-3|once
CASSSLGGRGTGELFF
TGTGCCAGCAGTTCCTTGGGGGGAAGGGGCACCGGGGAGCTGTTTTTT